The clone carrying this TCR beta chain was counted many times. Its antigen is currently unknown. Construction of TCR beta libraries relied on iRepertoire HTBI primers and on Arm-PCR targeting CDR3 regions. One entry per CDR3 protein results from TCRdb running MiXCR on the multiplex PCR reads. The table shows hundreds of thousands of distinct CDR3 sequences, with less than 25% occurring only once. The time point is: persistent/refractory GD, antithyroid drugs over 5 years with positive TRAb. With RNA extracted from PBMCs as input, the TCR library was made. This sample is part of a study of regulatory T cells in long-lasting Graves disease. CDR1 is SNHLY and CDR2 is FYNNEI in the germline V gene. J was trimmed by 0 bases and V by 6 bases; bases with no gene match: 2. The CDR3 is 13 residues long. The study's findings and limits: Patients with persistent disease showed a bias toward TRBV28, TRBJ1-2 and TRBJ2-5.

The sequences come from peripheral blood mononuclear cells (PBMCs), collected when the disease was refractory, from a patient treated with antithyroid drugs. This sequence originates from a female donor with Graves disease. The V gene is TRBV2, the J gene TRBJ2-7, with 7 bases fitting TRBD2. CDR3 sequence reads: CASRASGSYEQYF. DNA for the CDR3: TGTGCCAGCAGGGCTAGCGGCTCCTACGAGCAGTACTTC.